This T cell receptor (beta chain) is drawn from a study of Tregs in tolerant kidney transplant recipients. Concerning this clone: What it binds is not known. The read ends 3 residues shy of where the CDR3 ends; the end is completed using the germline J gene.

Study-level findings and limits: Donor-specific Treg expansion exceeded global Treg expansion in tolerant patients, suggesting antigen drive.

Generated by immunoSEQ multiplex PCR, the TCRdb table keeps only in-frame clones and is missing some. The sample has about 15,000 clones. Mixed chimerism was transient after nonmyeloablative marrow transplants from related graft donors. Unstimulated Tregs (CD4+CD25+CD127-) and CD4+CD25- non-Tregs were sorted from PBMCs. Trimming cost V 4 bases and J 3 bases, with 7 bases left between them. This CDR3 region has 13 residues. Germline V lookup: CDR1 LNHDA, CDR2 SQIVND (reference sequence). J is TRBJ2-1 and V is TRBV19; unclear D gene. This specimen consisted of CD4+ T cells from blood (PBMCs), obtained 12 months after the transplant. The origin of this receptor is a human patient who received a combined kidney and bone marrow transplant. Some T cells may possibly be graft donor cells. The CDR3 is CASSSGFYNEQFF. The sequenced part of the CDR3 DNA is TGTGCCAGTAGTAGCGGATTCTACAATGAG.